The 9 T cell receptor beta chains in this list originate from one sample, sequenced in a study of human T cells and chemical hapten exposure. Regarding time point: patch test 2, 6 weeks after DPC sensitization. Treatment in this sample: therapeutic diphenylcyclopropenone sensitization with weekly scalp DPC. Each CDR3 protein is one row after TCRdb ran MiXCR on the RACE reads. The sample comprises over 40,000 distinct CDR3 sequences, 3% to 3.5% of which are singletons, and 6.5% to 8% rests with the top ten. Sequences were derived from whole blood, sampled in connection with sensitization to the hapten diphenylcyclopropenone (DPC). The receptors derive from a man aged 35 to 55 with alopecia areata. Some clones in this sample may be carry-over from other donors' samples.

This clonotype appeared many times. This sequence joins TRBV7-2 and TRBJ1-5; 9 bases are a match to TRBD1. Germline loops: CDR1 SGHTA, CDR2 FQGNSA. Trimming took 5 bases from V and 1 from J; bases not matched to a gene: 6. The length of the CDR3 is 16 residues. CDR3 residues: CASSTTGGQSNQPQHF. The CDR3 DNA sequence: TGTGCCAGCAGCACAACAGGGGGCCAGAGCAATCAGCCCCAGCATTTT.

This clonotype came up many times. The chain employs TRBV29-1 and TRBJ2-1, with D uncertain. Germline-derived CDR1 and CDR2 are SQVTM and ANQGSEA. This CDR3 spans 12 amino acids. Trimming cost V 4 bases and J 4 bases, with 8 bases left between them. The CDR3 DNA is TGCAGCGTTGGCCTAGGTTACAATGAGCAGTTCTTC. Its protein is CSVGLGYNEQFF.

In this sample, this clonotype turned up a few times. The chain recombines TRBV14 with TRBJ2-5; TRBD1 is a possible D gene (5 bases). The CDR3 contains 15 residues. V lost 4 bases and J lost 5, with 17 bases in between. Germline loops: CDR1 SGHDN, CDR2 FVKESK. In DNA, the CDR3 is TGTGCCAGCAGCCGGCCAAGGGGTAATTGGGAGACCCAGTACTTC. Translating gives CASSRPRGNWETQYF.

The CDR3 protein is CATSRVGETQYF. CDR3 nucleotide sequence: TGTGCCACCAGCAGAGTAGGAGAGACCCAGTACTTC. This chain connects TRBV15 to TRBJ2-5; D gene unclear. The CDR3 has 12 residues. Germline CDR1 reads LNHNV; CDR2 reads YYDKDF (reference sequence). Trimming shortened V by 1 base and J by 4 bases, and 4 bases separated the two germline ends.

This clonotype appeared many times. This chain links TRBV6-1 with TRBJ1-4; D uncertain. V shed 2 bases and J shed 5 bases, with 12 bases lying between them. This CDR3 has 15 residues. Looked up from germline, CDR1 is MNHNS and CDR2 is SASEGT. Written as DNA, the CDR3 is TGTGCCAGCAGTGAACAGTCGTCCGGGAATGAAAAACTGTTTTTT. Its protein product is CASSEQSSGNEKLFF.

This clonotype has a count of ten or more. The chain recombines TRBV20-1 with TRBJ2-3; D unclear. From germline, CDR1 is DFQATT and CDR2 SNEGSKA (reference sequence). CDR3 length: 11 amino acids. The V gene lost 2 bases and the J gene lost 4 bases, with 4 bases spanning the gap. The CDR3 DNA reads TGCAGTGCTAGAAGATCAGATACGCAGTATTTT. Its protein product is CSARRSDTQYF.

This clonotype was counted at least ten times. V gene TRBV6-7 combines with J gene TRBJ2-5; 7 nucleotides line up with TRBD2. TRBV6-7 is noted as an ORF with a role that remains uncertain. The CDR3 consists of 16 residues. Trimming took 2 bases from V and 2 from J; bases not matched to a gene: 8. The CDR3 DNA follows: TGTGCCAGCAGTTACGACGGACTAGTCCCTCAAGAGACCCAGTACTTC. Residues: CASSYDGLVPQETQYF.

This clonotype was counted at least ten times. The rearrangement links TRBV14 to TRBJ2-5; D gene uncertain. Germline CDR1 reads SGHDN; CDR2 reads FVKESK. The V end was cut by 0 bases, the J end by 7 bases, with 3 bases between. This CDR3 is 11 amino acids long. The CDR3 here is CASSQDRTQYF. The CDR3 DNA reads TGTGCCAGCAGCCAAGATCGGACCCAGTACTTC.

With respect to this clonotype: A much larger clone is a single base away; this may be a read error. This chain uses TRBV5-1 with TRBJ2-5; 9 nucleotides line up with TRBD1. Per germline, CDR1 SGHRS and CDR2 YFSETQ. The CDR3 loop spans 13 amino acids. The CDR3 region has the DNA TGCGCCAGCACGTGGACAGGGGATGAGATCCAGTACTTC. Encoded protein: CASTWTGDEIQYF. Combining the CDR3 with reference TRBV5-1 and TRBJ2-5 gives the whole variable domain KAGVTQTPRYLIKTRGQQVTLSCSPISGHRSVSWYQQTPGQGLQFLFEYFSETQRNKGNFPGRFSGRQFSNSRSEMNVSTLELGDSALYLCASTWTGDEIQYFGPGTRLLVL.